These 13 T cell receptor beta chains came from one sample sequenced in a study of CD8+CD57+ T cells in acquired aplastic anemia. In patients chosen for sequencing, flow cytometry had shown CD8+CD57+ cell expansion. TCR beta VDJ and CDR3 profiles were obtained from a genomic DNA template. TCRdb redid the calling of the reads with MiXCR, one entry per CDR3 protein. The sample holds under 200,000 distinct CDR3 sequences, 45% to 55% seen once. The material sequenced was sorted CD4+, CD8+, or CD8+CD57+ T cells (not recorded which) from PBMCs. The receptors were gathered from a human donor with aplastic anemia.

This clonotype was picked up many times. The chain recombines TRBV2 with TRBJ2-5; no clear D. V was trimmed by 3 bases and J by 5 bases, leaving 10 bases between them. The CDR3 is 13 residues long. From germline, CDR1 is SNHLY and CDR2 FYNNEI. As DNA, the CDR3 is TGTGCCAGCAGTGACGTCCTCGGGGAGACCCAGTACTTC. Protein: CASSDVLGETQYF.

This clonotype was detected ten times or more. V gene TRBV5-1 combines with J gene TRBJ2-5; D possibly corresponds to TRBD1 (5 bases). The V and J ends lost 7 bases and 1 base respectively, with 17 bases between them. CDR1 is SGHRS, CDR2 YFSETQ, per germline. The CDR3 totals 15 residues. The CDR3 spells CASSVGQLIQETQYF. Here the CDR3 DNA reads TGCGCCAGCTCGGTCGGACAACTAATCCAAGAGACCCAGTACTTC.

The chain has TRBV20-1 and TRBJ2-2; a weak D match, TRBD1 (6 bases). The CDR3 runs to 13 residues. Germline V gene lookup returns CDR1 DFQATT and CDR2 SNEGSKA (reference sequence). V was shortened by 6 bases and J by 5 bases, with 13 bases between the two germline ends. The CDR3 coding sequence is TGCAGTGCCAAATCCACAGGGACCGGGGAGCTGTTTTTT. This translates into CSAKSTGTGELFF.

The rearrangement uses TRBV10-2 and TRBJ1-2; D remains unclear. Germline CDR1 and CDR2: WSHSY and SAAADI. The V end lost 2 bases, the J end lost 2 bases, and 3 bases lay between the germline ends. The CDR3 runs 12 residues. The CDR3 loop reads CASSETNYGYTF. The CDR3 DNA sequence: TGCGCCAGCAGTGAGACAAACTATGGCTACACCTTC.

There are a few counts of this clonotype. The chain combines TRBV27 with TRBJ2-2; D is unresolved. Trimming removed 7 bases from V and 0 bases from J, with 9 bases in between. Germline V lookup: CDR1 MNHEY, CDR2 SMNVEV (reference sequence). This CDR3 comprises 14 residues. The CDR3 here is CASKTTSNTGELFF. The CDR3 DNA is TGTGCCAGCAAGACGACCTCGAACACCGGGGAGCTGTTTTTT.

This clonotype was seen at least ten times. V gene TRBV20-1 combines with J gene TRBJ2-3, with D tentatively TRBD1 or TRBD2 (5 bases each). The CDR3 totals 13 residues. Per the germline V gene, CDR1 is DFQATT and CDR2 is SNEGSKA (reference sequence). V was trimmed by 1 base and J by 6 bases, leaving 11 bases between them. The CDR3 bases are TGCAGTGCTAGAGGCCGAGGGGTGGATACGCAGTATTTT. It encodes CSARGRGVDTQYF.

This clonotype showed up just a few times. The rearrangement joins TRBV7-2 to TRBJ2-1; TRBD2 aligns across 12 bases. The CDR3 extends over 18 amino acids. Germline V gene lookup returns CDR1 SGHTA and CDR2 FQGNSA. V trimming: 0 bases; J trimming: 9 bases; junction bases outside the gene matches: 12. The CDR3 coding sequence is TGTGCCAGCAGCTTAGCTGTATCTCGACTAGCGGGAGATGGTGAGCAGTTCTTC. This gives the protein CASSLAVSRLAGDGEQFF.

This chain connects TRBV2 to TRBJ2-5, with 7 bases matching TRBD1. The end of the DNA fits TRBJ2-4 better, so the J call may be wrong. CDR3 length equals 12 residues. Germline assignment: CDR1 SNHLY and CDR2 FYNNEI. Here the CDR3 DNA reads TGTGCCAGCAGAGGGGGCGGGAACATTCAGTACTTC. It encodes CASRGGGNIQYF.

V is TRBV2 and J is TRBJ2-7; 10 bases are a match to TRBD2. V shed 8 bases and J 4 bases; nucleotides not matched to a gene: 11. CDR1 is SNHLY and CDR2 is FYNNEI in the germline V gene. There are 15 residues in the CDR3. The chain's CDR3 is CASHEGLAGGYEQYF. The CDR3 DNA is TGTGCCAGCCACGAAGGGTTAGCGGGAGGATACGAGCAGTACTTC.

This clonotype was found many times. The rearrangement joins TRBV5-5 to TRBJ2-5; D possibly corresponds to TRBD2 (7 bases). There are 16 residues in the CDR3. Looked up from germline, CDR1 is SGHKS and CDR2 is YYEKEE (reference sequence). V lost 0 bases and J lost 4, with 16 bases in between. CDR3 residues: CASSLAGGGDSETQYF. As DNA, the CDR3 is TGTGCCAGCAGCTTGGCGGGGGGCGGTGACTCAGAGACCCAGTACTTC.

The CDR3 nucleotides are TGTGCCAGTAGTGCTAGGACAGCCCTCTATGGCTACACCTTC. Encoded protein: CASSARTALYGYTF. V is TRBV19 and J is TRBJ1-2, with TRBD1 as a possible D gene (6 bases). Looked up from germline, CDR1 is LNHDA and CDR2 is SQIVND (reference sequence). The CDR3 totals 14 residues. The germline V and J ends were trimmed by 5 bases and 4 bases, with 14 bases remaining between them.

In its sample, this clonotype was seen many times. This chain uses TRBV4-3 with TRBJ1-2, with a tentative D call TRBD1 (6 bases). CDR1 LGHNA and CDR2 YSLEER come from the germline V gene. The CDR3 length is 16 residues. Trimming removed 1 base from V and 1 base from J, with 13 bases in between. The CDR3 region is CASSQGTVKINYGYTF. The DNA for the CDR3 is TGCGCCAGCAGCCAAGGGACAGTAAAGATTAACTATGGCTACACCTTC.

The chain recombines TRBV19 with TRBJ2-3; 12 positions match TRBD2. The CDR3 loop spans 16 amino acids. V shed 5 bases and J 3 bases; nucleotides not matched to a gene: 6. Per germline, CDR1 LNHDA and CDR2 SQIVND (reference sequence). CDR3 residues: CASSSGLAGRTDTQYF. The CDR3 DNA is TGTGCCAGTAGTTCGGGACTAGCGGGTCGGACAGATACGCAGTATTTT.